The 5 T cell receptor beta chains given below trace back to one sample, sequenced in a study of cytomegalovirus exposure and HLA in healthy donors. A multiplex PCR was run with 60 Vbeta primers and 13 Jbeta primers. TCRdb's copy holds only in-frame clones and misses some; the assay was immunoSEQ multiplex PCR. Here the sample spans 150,000 to 170,000 clones, around 68% being singletons. The source material was PBMCs. The receptors were gathered from a man aged 30 to 45 in good health and CMV-seronegative.

This chain connects TRBV9 to TRBJ2-2; 7 nucleotides align to TRBD2. Germline V CDR1 and CDR2: SGDLS, YYNGEE. The CDR3 totals 14 residues. Trimming at V came to 0 bases and at J to 6 bases, leaving 2 bases not matched to a gene. CDR3: CASSVGGGPGELFF. CDR3 DNA: TGTGCCAGCAGCGTAGGCGGGGGTCCCGGGGAGCTGTTTTTT.

This clone is a singleton in its sample. The rearrangement links TRBV6-1 to TRBJ1-2, with TRBD1 matching 11 bases. V lost 8 bases and J lost 5; bases outside the gene matches: 1. Per germline, CDR1 MNHNS and CDR2 SASEGT. The CDR3 contains 12 residues. The CDR3 DNA sequence: TGTGCCAGCGGGGACAGGGGGTATGGCTACACCTTC. It translates to CASGDRGYGYTF.

This clone was counted a single time. The CDR3: CASSSGRVYGYTF. The CDR3 nucleotides are TGTGCCAGCAGCTCGGGGAGGGTTTATGGCTACACCTTC. This chain links TRBV5-6 with TRBJ1-2; D not certain. The V gene lost 3 bases and the J gene lost 5 bases, with 11 bases spanning the gap. CDR1 SGHDT and CDR2 YYEEEE come from the germline V gene. The CDR3 is 13 residues long.

V and J are TRBV7-2 and TRBJ2-1; 11 bases are a match to TRBD1. The CDR3 runs 15 residues. The J segment lost 6 bases and the V segment lost 2 bases, leaving 3 bases of the junction unmatched. Germline lookup yields CDR1 SGHTA and CDR2 FQGNSA. CDR3 region: CASSLTGTGGNEQFF. CDR3 bases: TGTGCCAGCAGCTTAACTGGGACAGGGGGCAATGAGCAGTTCTTC.

Only one count was recorded for this clone. The chain is built from TRBV11-2 and TRBJ2-7, with TRBD1 matching 9 bases. Trimming removed 4 bases from V and 2 bases from J; junction bases left unmatched: 9. This CDR3 has 16 residues. CDR1 is SGHAT and CDR2 is FQNNGV in the germline V gene. CDR3 protein: CASSSPTGGGPYEQYF. The DNA for the CDR3 is TGTGCCAGCAGCTCACCCACAGGGGGCGGTCCCTACGAGCAGTACTTC.